This T cell receptor beta chain is from a study of T-cell reconstitution after alpha-beta-depleted transplantation in children. V lost 1 base and J lost 0, with 14 bases in between. CDR1 and CDR2 from the germline V gene are DFQATT and SNEGSKA (reference sequence). CDR3 length: 16 residues. Unique molecular identifiers were used in preparing the TCRbeta library. TCRdb redid the calling of the PCR reads with MiXCR, one entry per CDR3 protein. The sample has 200,000 to 300,000 distinct CDR3 sequences; about 24% are singletons. This clonotype was seen a few times. Sample: PBMCs, mostly from graft donor cells, taken 360 days after TCRalphabeta/CD19-depleted stem cell transplant. The clonotype originates from a female patient aged 2-10 years who had a stem cell transplant for congenital amegakaryocytic thrombocytopenia, so the T cells may come from the graft donor. This rearrangement joins TRBV20-1 to TRBJ2-3; D is unclear. Here the CDR3 reads CSARAGRAESTDTQYF. CDR3 DNA sequence: TGCAGTGCTAGAGCTGGTCGGGCGGAAAGCACAGATACGCAGTATTTT.